These 10 T cell receptor beta chains came from one sample sequenced in a study of shared clonotypes between healthy human individuals. Assay used: immunoSEQ multiplex PCR; TCRdb lists only in-frame clones, some missing. The profile shows 2 million to 3 million clones, roughly 93% of them singletons. Sequenced sample: naive CD4+ T cells from PBMCs. Regarding subset: CD45RA+ positively selected. Every receptor here comes from a man aged 18 to 29 in good health. Some clones in this sample may be carry-over from other donors' samples.

This chain joins TRBV7-6 and TRBJ2-2; TRBD1 matches 8 bases. From germline, CDR1 is SGHVS and CDR2 FNYEAQ. V trimming: 7 bases; J trimming: 7 bases; junction bases outside the gene matches: 11. The CDR3 is 15 amino acids. In DNA form, the CDR3 reads TGTGCCAGCATGAGGAACGGACAGGGTGGCGGGGAGCTGTTTTTT. This sequence encodes CASMRNGQGGGELFF. Full variable domain (rest looked up from reference TRBV7-6 and TRBJ2-2): GAGVSQSPRYKVTKRGQDVALRCDPISGHVSLYWYRQALGQGPEFLTYFNYEAQQDKSGLPNDRFSAERPEGSISTLTIQRTEQRDSAMYRCASMRNGQGGGELFFGEGSRLTVL.

The chain joins TRBV5-1 to TRBJ2-7, with D possibly matching TRBD1 (5 bases). This CDR3 has 13 residues. Trimming took off 4 bases at V and 5 bases at J, with 13 bases between the two ends. Germline CDR1 and CDR2: SGHRS and YFSETQ. CDR3 region: CASSLVPGNEQYF. DNA of the CDR3: TGCGCCAGCAGCCTCGTCCCAGGGAACGAGCAGTACTTC.

The chain has TRBV7-9 and TRBJ1-2, with D unclear. V dropped 1 base and J dropped 9 bases, with 12 bases sitting between them. Germline CDR1 and CDR2: SEHNR and FQNEAQ (reference sequence). This CDR3 contains 13 residues. The CDR3, as DNA: TGTGCCAGCAGCTTAGGGCAGGCCTTAAGCTACACCTTC. Protein product: CASSLGQALSYTF. Full variable domain (remainder filled in from reference TRBV7-9 and TRBJ1-2): DTGVSQNPRHKITKRGQNVTFRCDPISEHNRLYWYRQTLGQGPEFLTYFQNEAQLEKSRLLSDRFSAERPKGSFSTLEIQRTEQGDSAMYLCASSLGQALSYTFGSGTRLTVV.

This chain uses TRBV9 with TRBJ2-1; D possibly corresponds to TRBD1 (6 bases). The germline V gene encodes CDR1 SGDLS and CDR2 YYNGEE. This CDR3 has 14 residues. Trimming took 3 bases from V and 4 from J, leaving 11 bases between them. The CDR3 DNA is TGTGCCAGCAGCGGACAGGTCGGGTACAATGAGCAGTTCTTC. It translates to CASSGQVGYNEQFF. The whole variable domain, filled in from reference TRBV9 and TRBJ2-1, reads DSGVTQTPKHLITATGQRVTLRCSPRSGDLSVYWYQQSLDQGLQFLIQYYNGEERAKGNILERFSAQQFPDLHSELNLSSLELGDSALYFCASSGQVGYNEQFFGPGTRLTVL.

This rearrangement joins TRBV5-1 to TRBJ2-7, with 8 bases fitting TRBD1. The CDR3 totals 15 residues. CDR1 and CDR2 (germline): SGHRS, YFSETQ. The J segment lost 6 bases and the V segment lost 0 bases, leaving 8 bases of the junction unmatched. Written as DNA, the CDR3 is TGCGCCAGCAGCTTGGTGACAGGGGCACCCGGCGAGCAGTACTTC. This codes for CASSLVTGAPGEQYF.

The chain carries TRBV4-2 and TRBJ2-4, with D uncertain. CDR3 length: 12 residues. The V and J ends lost 0 bases and 8 bases respectively, with 5 bases between them. From germline, CDR1 is LGHNA and CDR2 YNFKEQ. Written as DNA, the CDR3 is TGTGCCAGCAGCCAAGATCTGCACATTCAGTACTTC. Translated, it gives CASSQDLHIQYF.

The rearrangement uses TRBV7-8 and TRBJ1-5, with D possibly matching TRBD1 (5 bases). The CDR3 spans 17 residues. Per germline, CDR1 SGHVS and CDR2 FQNEAQ. V was cut by 5 bases and J by 1 base, with 18 bases left in between. The CDR3 nucleotides read TGTGCCAGCAGCCCCGGCGGGGGGTCCGGGAGCAATCAGCCCCAGCATTTT. It encodes CASSPGGGSGSNQPQHF. Combining the CDR3 with reference TRBV7-8 and TRBJ1-5 gives the whole variable domain GAGVSQSPRYKVAKRGQDVALRCDPISGHVSLFWYQQALGQGPEFLTYFQNEAQLDKSGLPSDRFFAERPEGSVSTLKIQRTQQEDSAVYLCASSPGGGSGSNQPQHFGDGTRLSIL.

The rearrangement links TRBV5-1 to TRBJ2-1, with 8 positions matching TRBD2. J lost 0 bases, V lost 4 bases, and 6 bases had no gene match. The germline V gene encodes CDR1 SGHRS and CDR2 YFSETQ. The CDR3 consists of 16 residues. CDR3 region: CASSQIAGGSYNEQFF. Written as DNA, the CDR3 is TGCGCCAGCAGCCAGATCGCGGGAGGCTCCTACAATGAGCAGTTCTTC.

This chain joins TRBV7-9 and TRBJ2-1; TRBD2 might be the D (5 bases). In germline, CDR1 is SEHNR, CDR2 FQNEAQ (reference sequence). Trimming stripped 1 base from V and 6 bases from J, with 16 bases between. There are 16 residues in the CDR3. CDR3: CASSLGGRLRGNEQFF. In DNA, the CDR3 is TGTGCCAGCAGCTTAGGTGGGCGGCTTCGGGGCAATGAGCAGTTCTTC.

This CDR3 is CASSRGSPNEQFF. The CDR3 region has the DNA TGTGCCAGCAGTCGGGGCTCTCCCAATGAGCAGTTCTTC. The V call is TRBV11-3, the J call TRBJ2-1; D possibly uses TRBD1 or TRBD2 (5 bases each). Deletions cut 6 bases from V and 6 bases from J, with 12 bases between. Germline CDR1 reads SGHNT; CDR2 reads YENEEA. The CDR3 sequence is 13 residues long.